The entry below describes one T cell receptor (beta chain). Sequencing was performed with immunoSEQ multiplex PCR; in TCRdb, only in-frame clones are kept and a portion is missing. The sample includes 470,000 or so clones, about 89% of them seen just once. These data come from a study of blood T cell repertoires in COVID-19. The CDR3 is made up of 14 amino acids. CDR1 is SGDLS and CDR2 is YYNGEE in the germline V gene. Deletions cut 0 bases from V and 6 bases from J, with 12 bases between. The sample taken for sequencing was peripheral blood. The V call is TRBV9, the J call TRBJ1-1; D remains unclear. The receptor was isolated from a woman under 40 with acute or convalescent COVID-19. CDR3 amino acids: CASSVDALSPEAFF. CDR3 sequence (DNA): TGTGCCAGCAGCGTAGACGCTCTGAGCCCTGAAGCTTTCTTT.